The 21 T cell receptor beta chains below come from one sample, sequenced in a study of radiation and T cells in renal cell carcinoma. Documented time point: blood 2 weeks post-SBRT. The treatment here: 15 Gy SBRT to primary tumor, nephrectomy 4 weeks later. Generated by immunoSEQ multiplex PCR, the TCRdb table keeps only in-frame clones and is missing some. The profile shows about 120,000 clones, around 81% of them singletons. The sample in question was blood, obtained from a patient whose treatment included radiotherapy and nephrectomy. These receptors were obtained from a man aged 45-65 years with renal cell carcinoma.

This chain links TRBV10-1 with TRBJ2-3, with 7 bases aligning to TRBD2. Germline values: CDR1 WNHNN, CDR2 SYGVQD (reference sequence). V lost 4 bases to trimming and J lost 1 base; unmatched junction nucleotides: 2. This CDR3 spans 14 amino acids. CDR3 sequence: CASSAGGGTDTQYF. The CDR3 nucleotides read TGCGCCAGCAGTGCGGGAGGAGGCACAGATACGCAGTATTTT.

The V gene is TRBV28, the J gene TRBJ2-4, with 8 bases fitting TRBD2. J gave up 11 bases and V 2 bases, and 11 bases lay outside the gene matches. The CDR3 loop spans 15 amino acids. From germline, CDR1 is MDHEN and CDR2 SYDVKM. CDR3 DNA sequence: TGTGCCAGCAGTTTAACGGGGGGGACCTACGAAGTTCAGTACTTC. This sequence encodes CASSLTGGTYEVQYF.

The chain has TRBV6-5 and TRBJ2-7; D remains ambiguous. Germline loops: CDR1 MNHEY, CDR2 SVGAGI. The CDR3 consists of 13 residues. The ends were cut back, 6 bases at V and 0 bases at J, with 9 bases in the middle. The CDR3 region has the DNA TGTGCCAGCAGCCCTTTTTTCTCCTACGAGCAGTACTTC. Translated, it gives CASSPFFSYEQYF.

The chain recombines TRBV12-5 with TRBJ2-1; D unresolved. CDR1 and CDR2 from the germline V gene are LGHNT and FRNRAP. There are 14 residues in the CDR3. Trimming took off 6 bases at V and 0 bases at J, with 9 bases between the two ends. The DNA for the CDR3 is TGTGCTAGTGGCAGATCTCGCTCCTACAATGAGCAGTTCTTC. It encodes CASGRSRSYNEQFF.

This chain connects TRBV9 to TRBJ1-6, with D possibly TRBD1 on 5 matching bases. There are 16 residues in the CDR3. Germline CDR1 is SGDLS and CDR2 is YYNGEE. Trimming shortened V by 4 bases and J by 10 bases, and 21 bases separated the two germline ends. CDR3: CASSTSAAGSVSPLHF. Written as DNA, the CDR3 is TGTGCCAGCAGCACGAGTGCGGCAGGGAGCGTATCACCCCTCCACTTT.

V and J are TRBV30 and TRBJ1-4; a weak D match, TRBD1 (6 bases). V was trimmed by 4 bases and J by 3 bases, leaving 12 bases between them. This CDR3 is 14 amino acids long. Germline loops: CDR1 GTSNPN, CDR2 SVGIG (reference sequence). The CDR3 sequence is CAWTAKGANEKLFF. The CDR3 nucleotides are TGTGCCTGGACCGCTAAGGGGGCTAATGAAAAACTGTTTTTT.

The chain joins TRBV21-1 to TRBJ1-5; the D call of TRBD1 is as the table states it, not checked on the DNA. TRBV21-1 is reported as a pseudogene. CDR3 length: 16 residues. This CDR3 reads CASSKGTNYSNQPQHF. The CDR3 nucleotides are TGTGCCAGCAGCAAGGGGACAAACTATAGCAATCAGCCCCAGCATTTT.

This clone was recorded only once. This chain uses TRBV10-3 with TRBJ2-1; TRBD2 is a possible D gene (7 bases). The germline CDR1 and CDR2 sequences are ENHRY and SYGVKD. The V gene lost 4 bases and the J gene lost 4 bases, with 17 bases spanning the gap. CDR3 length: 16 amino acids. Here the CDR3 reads CAISVRGGADYNEQFF. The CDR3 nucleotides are TGTGCCATCAGTGTAAGGGGGGGCGCCGATTACAATGAGCAGTTCTTC.

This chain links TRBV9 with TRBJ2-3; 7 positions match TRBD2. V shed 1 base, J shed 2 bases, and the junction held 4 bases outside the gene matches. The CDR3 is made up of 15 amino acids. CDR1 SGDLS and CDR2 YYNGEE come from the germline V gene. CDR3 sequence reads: CASSVLAGATDTQYF. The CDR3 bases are TGTGCCAGCAGCGTATTGGCGGGAGCCACAGATACGCAGTATTTT.

CDR3 region: CASSFRGPNSGNTIYF. For the CDR3, the DNA is TGTGCCAGCAGCTTCAGGGGGCCCAACTCTGGAAACACCATATATTTT. The chain combines TRBV9 with TRBJ1-3; 8 nucleotides align to TRBD1. Germline V gene sequence: CDR1 SGDLS, CDR2 YYNGEE. The CDR3 runs 16 residues. V lost 4 bases to trimming and J lost 0 bases; unmatched junction nucleotides: 6.

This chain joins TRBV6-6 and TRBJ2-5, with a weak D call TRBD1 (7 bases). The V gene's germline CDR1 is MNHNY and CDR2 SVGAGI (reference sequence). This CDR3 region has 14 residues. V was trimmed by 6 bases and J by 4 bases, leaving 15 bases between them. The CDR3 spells CASRQGGSGETQYF. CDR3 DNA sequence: TGTGCCAGCAGGCAGGGGGGATCAGGAGAGACCCAGTACTTC.

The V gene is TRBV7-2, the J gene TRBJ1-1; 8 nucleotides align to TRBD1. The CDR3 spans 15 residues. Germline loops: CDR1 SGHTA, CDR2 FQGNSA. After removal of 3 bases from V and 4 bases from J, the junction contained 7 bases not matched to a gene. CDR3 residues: CASSFSQGAGTEAFF. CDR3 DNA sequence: TGTGCCAGCAGCTTCAGTCAGGGGGCTGGCACTGAAGCTTTCTTT.

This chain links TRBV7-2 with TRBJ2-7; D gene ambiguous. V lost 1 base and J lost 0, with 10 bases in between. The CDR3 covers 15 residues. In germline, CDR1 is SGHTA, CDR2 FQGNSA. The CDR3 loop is CASSLGPRSSYEQYF. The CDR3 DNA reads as TGTGCCAGCAGCTTAGGCCCTAGGAGCTCCTACGAGCAGTACTTC.

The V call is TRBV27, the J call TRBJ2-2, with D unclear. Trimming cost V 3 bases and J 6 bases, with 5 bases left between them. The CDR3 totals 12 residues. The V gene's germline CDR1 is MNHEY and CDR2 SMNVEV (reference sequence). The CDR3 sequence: CASSFLPGELFF. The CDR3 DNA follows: TGTGCCAGCAGTTTCCTCCCCGGGGAGCTGTTTTTT.

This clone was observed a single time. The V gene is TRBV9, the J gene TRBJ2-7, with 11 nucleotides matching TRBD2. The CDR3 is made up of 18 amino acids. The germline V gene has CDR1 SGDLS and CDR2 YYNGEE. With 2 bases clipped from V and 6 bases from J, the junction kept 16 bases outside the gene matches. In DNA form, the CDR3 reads TGTGCCAGCAGCGTCAGCACCCTCCCCACTAGCGGGAGCCCCGAGCAGTACTTC. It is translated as CASSVSTLPTSGSPEQYF.

The CDR3 DNA is TGTGCCAGCAGTGAATCGTCGGGAACCAAAAACATTCAGTACTTC. As protein: CASSESSGTKNIQYF. The chain combines TRBV2 with TRBJ2-4, with a weak D call TRBD2 (5 bases). Germline assignment: CDR1 SNHLY and CDR2 FYNNEI. Trimming left V 2 bases short and J 2 bases short, with 10 bases between. The CDR3 runs to 15 residues.

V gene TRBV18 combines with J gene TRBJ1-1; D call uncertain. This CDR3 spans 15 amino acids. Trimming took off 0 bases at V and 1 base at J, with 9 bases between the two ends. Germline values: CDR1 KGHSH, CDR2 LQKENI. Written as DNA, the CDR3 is TGTGCCAGCTCACCACCGGATGGGCAGAACACTGAAGCTTTCTTT. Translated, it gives CASSPPDGQNTEAFF.

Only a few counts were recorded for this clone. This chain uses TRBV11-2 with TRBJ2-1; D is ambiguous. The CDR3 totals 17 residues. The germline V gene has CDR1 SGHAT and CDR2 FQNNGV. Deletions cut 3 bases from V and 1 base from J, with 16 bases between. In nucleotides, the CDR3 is TGTGCCAGCAGCTTGATCCCCCCCACCAGGTCCTACAATGAGCAGTTCTTC. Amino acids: CASSLIPPTRSYNEQFF.

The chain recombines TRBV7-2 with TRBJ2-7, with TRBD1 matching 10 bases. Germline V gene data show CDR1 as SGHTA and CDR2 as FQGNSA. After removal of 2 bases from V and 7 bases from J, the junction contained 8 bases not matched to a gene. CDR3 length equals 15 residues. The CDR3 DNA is TGTGCCAGCAGCTTAAACCGGGACAGGGGATTAGAGCAGTACTTC. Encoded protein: CASSLNRDRGLEQYF.

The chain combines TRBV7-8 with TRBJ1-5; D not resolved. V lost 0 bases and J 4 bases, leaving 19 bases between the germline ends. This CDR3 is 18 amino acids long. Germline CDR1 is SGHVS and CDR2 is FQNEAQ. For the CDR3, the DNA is TGTGCCAGCAGCTTAGCGCCCAGAAACTCCCTCGAGAATCAGCCCCAGCATTTT. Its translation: CASSLAPRNSLENQPQHF.

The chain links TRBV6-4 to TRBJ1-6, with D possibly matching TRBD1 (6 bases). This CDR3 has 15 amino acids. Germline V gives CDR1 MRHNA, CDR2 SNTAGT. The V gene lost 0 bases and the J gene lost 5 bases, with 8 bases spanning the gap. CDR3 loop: CASSDSAGDNSPLHF. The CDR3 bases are TGTGCCAGCAGTGACTCAGCAGGGGATAATTCACCCCTCCACTTT.